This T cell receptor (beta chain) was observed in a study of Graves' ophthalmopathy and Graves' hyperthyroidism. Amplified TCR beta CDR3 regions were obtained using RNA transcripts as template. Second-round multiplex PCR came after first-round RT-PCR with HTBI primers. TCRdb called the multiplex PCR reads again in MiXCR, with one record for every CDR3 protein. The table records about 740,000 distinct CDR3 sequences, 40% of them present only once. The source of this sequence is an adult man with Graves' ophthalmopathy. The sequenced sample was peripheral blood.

In nucleotides, the CDR3 is TGTGCCAGCAGCCAAGTAGCTGATAGCTCCTACGAGCAGTACTTC. Encoded protein: CASSQVADSSYEQYF. The chain has TRBV25-1 and TRBJ2-7; D is unclear. The germline V gene has CDR1 MGHDK and CDR2 SYGVNS. CDR3 size: 15 residues. V lost 6 bases, J lost 0 bases, and 15 bases lay in between.